This T cell receptor (beta chain) was documented in a study of shared clonotypes between healthy human individuals. Findings of the study overall: Larger estimated richness was generally recorded for naive subsets relative to memory subsets. When naive CD4 clonotypes were compared across several donors, about 4.9% were shared. An expected dependence of interdonor clonotype sharing on sequencing depth was noted.

V lost 6 bases and J lost 7, with 9 bases in between. Germline lookup yields CDR1 DFQATT and CDR2 SNEGSKA (reference sequence). This CDR3 has 10 residues. Concerning this clone: Its antigen remains unknown.

Naive CD8 cells comprised CD45RO-negative, CCR7-positively selected cells, excluding terminally differentiated effector memory CD45RA+ cells. The material for each subset, its genomic DNA, was split evenly across several immunoSEQ plates. Produced via immunoSEQ multiplex PCR; TCRdb's table is partial and in-frame only. Among about 2.1 million clones, around 93% were seen once, and the ten largest hold about 1.6%. This clonotype originated in a man aged 18 to 35 in good health. Some clones in this sample may be carry-over from other donors' samples. This chain uses TRBV20-1 with TRBJ2-5; D may be TRBD2 (5 bases). Sequencing was done on a sample of naive CD8+ T cells from PBMCs. DNA of the CDR3: TGCAGTGCCAAACGGGGGACCCAGTACTTC. Residues: CSAKRGTQYF.